This TCR beta chain was found in a study of blood T cell repertoires in COVID-19. About the research overall: Samples taken during acute and convalescent COVID-19 were collected in the United States, Italy and Spain. T cells, B-cell-depleted T cells, or PBMCs provided the cDNA or gDNA that served as material.

Germline V CDR1 and CDR2: LNHDA, SQIVND (reference sequence). V was shortened by 6 bases and J by 2 bases, with 15 bases between the two germline ends. The CDR3 covers 15 residues. Authors' processing steps: Nucleated cell number was recorded as an estimate derived from reference gene primer amplification. Measured with immunoSEQ multiplex PCR; TCRdb has only the in-frame clones, and not every one. V, J and clone size are taken as reported in that table, and D and trimming were inferred from the DNA itself. The top ten hold approximately 2.2% of the sample, which has roughly 280,000 clones, roughly 90% seen once.

The TCR originated in a man aged 45-65 years with acute or convalescent COVID-19. This sequence joins TRBV19 and TRBJ2-3; the D gene is possibly TRBD2 (6 bases). What was sequenced was peripheral blood. This chain's CDR3 is CASRSYRRDTDTQYF. The CDR3 DNA sequence: TGTGCCAGTAGATCGTATAGGAGGGACACAGATACGCAGTATTTT.